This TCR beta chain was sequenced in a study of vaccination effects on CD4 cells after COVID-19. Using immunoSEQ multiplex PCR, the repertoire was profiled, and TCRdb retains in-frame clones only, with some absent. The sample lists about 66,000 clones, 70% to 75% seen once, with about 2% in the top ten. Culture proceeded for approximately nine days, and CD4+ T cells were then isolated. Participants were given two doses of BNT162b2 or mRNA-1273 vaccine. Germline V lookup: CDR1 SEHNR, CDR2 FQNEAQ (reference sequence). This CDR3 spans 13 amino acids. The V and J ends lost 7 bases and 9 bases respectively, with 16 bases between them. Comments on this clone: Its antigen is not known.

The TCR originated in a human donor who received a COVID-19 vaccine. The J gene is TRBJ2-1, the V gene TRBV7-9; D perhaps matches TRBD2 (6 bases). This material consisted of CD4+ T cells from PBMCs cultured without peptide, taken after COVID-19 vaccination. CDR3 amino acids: CASTRLGGGEQFF. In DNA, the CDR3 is TGTGCCAGCACCCGTCTGGGGGGAGGTGAGCAGTTCTTC. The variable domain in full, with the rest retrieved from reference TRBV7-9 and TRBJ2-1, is DTGVSQNPRHKITKRGQNVTFRCDPISEHNRLYWYRQTLGQGPEFLTYFQNEAQLEKSRLLSDRFSAERPKGSFSTLEIQRTEQGDSAMYLCASTRLGGGEQFFGPGTRLTVL.